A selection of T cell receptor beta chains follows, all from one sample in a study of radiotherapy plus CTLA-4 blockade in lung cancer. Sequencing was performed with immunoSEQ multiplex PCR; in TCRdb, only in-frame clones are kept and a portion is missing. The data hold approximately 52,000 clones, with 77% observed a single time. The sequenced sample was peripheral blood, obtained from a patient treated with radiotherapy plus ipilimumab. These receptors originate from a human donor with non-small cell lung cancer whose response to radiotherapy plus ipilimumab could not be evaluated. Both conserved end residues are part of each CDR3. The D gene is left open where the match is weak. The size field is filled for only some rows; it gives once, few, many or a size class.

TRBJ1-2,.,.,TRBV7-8,CASSLGAKGPRNYGYTF,TGTGCCAGCAGCTTGGGGGCCAAGGGCCCTCGGAACTATGGCTACACCTTC
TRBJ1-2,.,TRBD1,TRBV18,CASSPADRTYGYTF,TGTGCCAGCTCACCGGCGGACAGGACCTATGGCTACACCTTC
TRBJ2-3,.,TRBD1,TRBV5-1,CASSPQGADPLDTQYF,TGCGCCAGCAGCCCGCAGGGGGCGGACCCGTTAGATACGCAGTATTTT
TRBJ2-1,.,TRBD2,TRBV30,CAWREAGGPRNEQFF,TGTGCCTGGAGGGAGGCGGGAGGGCCTAGAAATGAGCAGTTCTTC
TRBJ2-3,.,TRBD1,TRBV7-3,CASSGQGEAQYF,TGTGCCAGCAGCGGACAGGGCGAGGCGCAGTATTTT
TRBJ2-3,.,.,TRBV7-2,CASSLEGREMRAF,TGTGCCAGCAGCTTAGAAGGCAGGGAAATGCGCGCTTTT
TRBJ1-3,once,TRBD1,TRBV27,CASSLRGTAGNTIYF,TGTGCCAGCAGTTTAAGAGGGACAGCAGGAAACACCATATATTTT
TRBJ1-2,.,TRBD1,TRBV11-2,CASSPGQGPYGYTF,TGTGCCAGCAGCCCCGGACAGGGACCCTATGGCTACACCTTC
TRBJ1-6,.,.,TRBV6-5,CASSYSRGYNSPLHF,TGTGCCAGCAGTTACTCCAGGGGTTATAATTCACCCCTCCACTTT
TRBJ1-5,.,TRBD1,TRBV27,CASSPDRDQPQHF,TGTGCCAGCAGTCCGGACAGGGATCAGCCCCAGCATTTT
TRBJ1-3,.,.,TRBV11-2,CASSEQGYTIYF,TGTGCCAGCAGCGAACAGGGTTACACCATATATTTT
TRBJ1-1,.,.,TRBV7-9,CASSSYRKTEAFF,TGTGCCAGCAGCTCATATAGAAAGACTGAAGCTTTCTTT
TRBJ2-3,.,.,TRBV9,CASTPPTGTSTDTQYF,TGTGCCAGCACCCCCCCGACCGGGACTAGCACAGATACGCAGTATTTT
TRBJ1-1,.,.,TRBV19,CASSILDSNTEAFF,TGTGCCAGTAGTATACTGGACTCAAACACTGAAGCTTTCTTT
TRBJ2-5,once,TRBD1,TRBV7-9,CASSTGTGANLFKETQYF,TGTGCCAGCAGCACGGGGACAGGCGCCAACCTTTTCAAAGAGACCCAGTACTTC
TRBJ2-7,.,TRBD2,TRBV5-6,CASSEGLAGGSSYEQYF,TGTGCCAGCAGCGAGGGACTAGCGGGAGGTAGCTCCTACGAGCAGTACTTC
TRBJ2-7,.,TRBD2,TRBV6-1,CASRPSGASYEQYF,TGTGCCAGCAGACCTAGCGGGGCCTCCTACGAGCAGTACTTC
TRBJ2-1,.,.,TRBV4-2,CASSQSIREINEQFF,TGTGCCAGCAGCCAATCGATCCGGGAGATAAATGAGCAGTTCTTC
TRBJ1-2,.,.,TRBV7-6,CASSSTRFYGYTF,TGTGCCAGCAGCTCGACACGCTTCTATGGCTACACCTTC
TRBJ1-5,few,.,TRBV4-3,CASSQDRRWGGNQPQHF,TGCGCCAGCAGCCAAGATCGTCGGTGGGGCGGCAATCAGCCCCAGCATTTT